The 6 T cell receptor beta chains reported below all come from one sample, sequenced in a study of cytomegalovirus exposure and HLA in healthy donors. The repertoire was sequenced with immunoSEQ multiplex PCR; TCRdb's copy has only in-frame clones and lacks some. The sample has about 92,000 clones; about 93% are singletons. The sample comprised PBMCs. The receptors come from a woman aged 25 to 39 in good health and CMV-seropositive.

In this sample, this clone turned up once. The chain has TRBV18 and TRBJ1-1; D uncertain. Germline V CDR1 and CDR2: KGHSH, LQKENI. V lost 6 bases to trimming and J lost 1 base, with 9 bases between them. The CDR3 extends over 13 amino acids. CDR3 residues: CASSPGRNTEAFF. CDR3 DNA sequence: TGTGCCAGCTCCCCCGGGAGGAACACTGAAGCTTTCTTT.

The rearrangement uses TRBV9 and TRBJ1-2; the match to TRBD1 covers 8 bases. Germline CDR1 and CDR2: SGDLS and YYNGEE. V was clipped by 0 bases and J by 4 bases; unmatched bases: 5. The CDR3 has 15 residues. The CDR3 DNA follows: TGTGCCAGCAGCGTAGTGACAGGGGAAGCCTATGGCTACACCTTC. Amino acid sequence: CASSVVTGEAYGYTF.

This chain links TRBV29-1 with TRBJ2-1, with 8 bases matching TRBD1. The ends lost 2 bases at V and 4 bases at J; junction bases unmatched: 10. The CDR3 consists of 16 residues. CDR1 and CDR2 from the germline V gene are SQVTM and ANQGSEA. This CDR3 is CSVELWDRNTYNEQFF. DNA for the CDR3: TGCAGCGTTGAACTTTGGGACAGGAACACTTACAATGAGCAGTTCTTC.

This clone is a singleton in its sample. J is TRBJ2-1 and V is TRBV5-1; 11 bases align to TRBD2. Germline V gene sequence: CDR1 SGHRS, CDR2 YFSETQ. Losses at the gene ends were 0 bases for V and 15 bases for J; bases not matched to a gene: 11. The CDR3 totals 15 residues. The CDR3 sequence: CASSLAPRLAGSRFF. The CDR3 nucleotides read TGCGCCAGCAGCTTGGCGCCGAGACTAGCGGGATCTCGGTTCTTC.

The chain carries TRBV2 and TRBJ1-5; weak D call: TRBD1 (6 bases). The CDR3 runs to 13 residues. Trimming took 8 bases from V and 3 from J, leaving 11 bases between them. Looked up from germline, CDR1 is SNHLY and CDR2 is FYNNEI. CDR3 sequence reads: CASCRDNNQPQHF. The CDR3 DNA follows: TGTGCCAGCTGCCGGGACAACAATCAGCCCCAGCATTTT.

The rearrangement joins TRBV7-9 to TRBJ2-1; 7 bases match TRBD2. Losses at the gene ends were 5 bases for V and 4 bases for J; bases not matched to a gene: 14. Per germline, CDR1 SEHNR and CDR2 FQNEAQ (reference sequence). The CDR3 runs to 17 residues. CDR3 protein: CASSLGLGLPFYNEQFF. The CDR3 DNA follows: TGTGCCAGCAGCCTAGGACTAGGCCTGCCTTTTTACAATGAGCAGTTCTTC.